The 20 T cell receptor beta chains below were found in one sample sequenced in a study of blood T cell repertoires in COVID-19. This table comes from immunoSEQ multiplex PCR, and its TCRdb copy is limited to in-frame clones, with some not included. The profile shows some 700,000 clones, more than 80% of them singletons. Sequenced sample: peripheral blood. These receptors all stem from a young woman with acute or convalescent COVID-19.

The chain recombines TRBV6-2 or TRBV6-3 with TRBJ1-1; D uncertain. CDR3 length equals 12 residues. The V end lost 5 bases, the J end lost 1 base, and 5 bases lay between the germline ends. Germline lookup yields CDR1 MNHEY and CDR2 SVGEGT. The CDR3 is CASSIGNTEAFF. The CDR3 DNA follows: TGTGCCAGCAGTATCGGGAACACTGAAGCTTTCTTT.

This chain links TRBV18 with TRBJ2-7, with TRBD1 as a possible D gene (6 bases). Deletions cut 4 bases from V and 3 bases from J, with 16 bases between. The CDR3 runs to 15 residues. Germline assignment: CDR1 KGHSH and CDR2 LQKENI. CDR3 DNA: TGTGCCAGCTCACTTTCGGGACACGGGAACTACGAGCAGTACTTC. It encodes CASSLSGHGNYEQYF.

CDR3 residues: CSVLISGQGGYGYTF. The CDR3, as DNA: TGCAGCGTCCTAATTTCTGGACAGGGGGGCTATGGCTACACCTTC. V and J are TRBV29-1 and TRBJ1-2, with 10 bases fitting TRBD1. CDR1 is SQVTM, CDR2 ANQGSEA, per germline. The CDR3 covers 15 residues. Trimming cost V 6 bases and J 4 bases; bases outside gene matches: 11.

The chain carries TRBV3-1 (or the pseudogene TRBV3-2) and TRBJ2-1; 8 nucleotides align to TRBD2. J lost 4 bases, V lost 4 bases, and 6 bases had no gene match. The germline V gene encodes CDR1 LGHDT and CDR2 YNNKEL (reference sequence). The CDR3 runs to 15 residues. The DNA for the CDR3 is TGTGCCAGCAGCCCGGGACCTAGCGGGTACAATGAGCAGTTCTTC. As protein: CASSPGPSGYNEQFF.

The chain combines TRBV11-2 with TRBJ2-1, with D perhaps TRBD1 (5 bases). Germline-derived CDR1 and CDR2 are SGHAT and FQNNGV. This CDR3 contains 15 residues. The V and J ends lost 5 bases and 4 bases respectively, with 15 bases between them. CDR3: CASSPSDSQYNEQFF. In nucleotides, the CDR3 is TGTGCCAGCAGCCCCTCCGACAGCCAATACAATGAGCAGTTCTTC.

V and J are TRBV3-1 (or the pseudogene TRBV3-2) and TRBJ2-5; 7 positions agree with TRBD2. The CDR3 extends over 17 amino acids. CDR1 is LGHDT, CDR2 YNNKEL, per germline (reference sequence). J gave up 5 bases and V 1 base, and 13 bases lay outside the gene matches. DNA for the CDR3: TGTGCCAGCAGCCAAGGGCTAAGGGCGGGGCGGGAGGAGACCCAGTACTTC. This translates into CASSQGLRAGREETQYF.

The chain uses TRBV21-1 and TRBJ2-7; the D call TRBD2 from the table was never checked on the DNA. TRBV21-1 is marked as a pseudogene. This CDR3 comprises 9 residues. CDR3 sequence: CAATGGQYF. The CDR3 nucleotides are TGTGCCGCGACCGGAGGGCAGTACTTC.

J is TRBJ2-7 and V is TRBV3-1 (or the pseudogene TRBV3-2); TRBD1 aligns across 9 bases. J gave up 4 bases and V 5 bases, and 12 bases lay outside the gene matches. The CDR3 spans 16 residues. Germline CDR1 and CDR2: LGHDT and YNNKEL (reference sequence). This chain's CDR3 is CASSDFTGQGSYEQYF. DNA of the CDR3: TGTGCCAGCAGCGATTTTACGGGACAGGGATCTTACGAGCAGTACTTC.

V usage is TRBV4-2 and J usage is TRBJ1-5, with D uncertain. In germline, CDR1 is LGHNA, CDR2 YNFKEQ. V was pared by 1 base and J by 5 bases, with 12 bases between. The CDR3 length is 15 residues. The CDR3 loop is CASSQVRGGDQPQHF. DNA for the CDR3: TGTGCCAGCAGCCAAGTCCGGGGTGGCGATCAGCCCCAGCATTTT.

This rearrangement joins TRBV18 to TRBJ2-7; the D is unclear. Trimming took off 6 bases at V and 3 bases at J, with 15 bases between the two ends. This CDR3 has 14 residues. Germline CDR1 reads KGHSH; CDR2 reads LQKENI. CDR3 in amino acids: CASSNRVESYEQYF. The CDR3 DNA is TGTGCCAGCTCGAACCGGGTTGAAAGCTACGAGCAGTACTTC.

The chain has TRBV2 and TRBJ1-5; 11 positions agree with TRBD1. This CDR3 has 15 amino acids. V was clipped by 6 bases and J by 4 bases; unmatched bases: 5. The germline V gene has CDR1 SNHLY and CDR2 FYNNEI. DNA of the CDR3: TGTGCCAGCAGGGGACAGGGGGACACGAATCAGCCCCAGCATTTT. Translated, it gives CASRGQGDTNQPQHF.

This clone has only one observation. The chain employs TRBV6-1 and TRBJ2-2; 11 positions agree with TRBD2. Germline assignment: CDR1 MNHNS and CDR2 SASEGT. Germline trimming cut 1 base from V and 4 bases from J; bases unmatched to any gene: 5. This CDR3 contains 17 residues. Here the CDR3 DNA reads TGTGCCAGCAGTGAAGATACTAGCGGGGGCCTCACCGGGGAGCTGTTTTTT. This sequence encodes CASSEDTSGGLTGELFF.

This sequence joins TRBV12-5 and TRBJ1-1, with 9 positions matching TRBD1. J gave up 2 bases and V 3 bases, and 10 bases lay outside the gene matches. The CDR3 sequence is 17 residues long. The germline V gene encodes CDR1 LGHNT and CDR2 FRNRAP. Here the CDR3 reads CASGFLTGGVGNTEAFF. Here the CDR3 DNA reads TGTGCTAGTGGTTTCCTGACAGGGGGGGTAGGTAACACTGAAGCTTTCTTT.

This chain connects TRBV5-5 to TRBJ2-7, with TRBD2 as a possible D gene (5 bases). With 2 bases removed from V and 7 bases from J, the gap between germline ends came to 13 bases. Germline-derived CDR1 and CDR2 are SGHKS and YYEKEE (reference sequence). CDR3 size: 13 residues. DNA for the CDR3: TGTGCCAGCAGCTTTCTAGCACTAGGGGAGCAGTACTTC. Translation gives CASSFLALGEQYF.

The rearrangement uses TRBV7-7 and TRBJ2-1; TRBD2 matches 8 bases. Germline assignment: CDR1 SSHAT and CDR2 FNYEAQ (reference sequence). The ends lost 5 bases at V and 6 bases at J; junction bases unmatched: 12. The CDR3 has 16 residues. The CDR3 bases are TGTGCCAGCAGCCCCTCGGGGAGCGGGGGTACCAATGAGCAGTTCTTC. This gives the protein CASSPSGSGGTNEQFF.

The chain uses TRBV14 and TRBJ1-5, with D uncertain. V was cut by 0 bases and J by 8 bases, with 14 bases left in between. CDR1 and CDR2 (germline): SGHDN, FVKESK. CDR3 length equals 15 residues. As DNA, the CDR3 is TGTGCCAGCAGCCAAGATTCCGGGGTCCGGGAGCCCCAGCATTTT. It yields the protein CASSQDSGVREPQHF.

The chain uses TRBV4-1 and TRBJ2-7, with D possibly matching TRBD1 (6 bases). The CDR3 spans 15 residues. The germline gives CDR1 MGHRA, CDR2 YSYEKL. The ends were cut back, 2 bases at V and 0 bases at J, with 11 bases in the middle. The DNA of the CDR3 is TGCGCCAGCAGCCAATCTGCAGGGGTCTCCTACGAGCAGTACTTC. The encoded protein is CASSQSAGVSYEQYF.

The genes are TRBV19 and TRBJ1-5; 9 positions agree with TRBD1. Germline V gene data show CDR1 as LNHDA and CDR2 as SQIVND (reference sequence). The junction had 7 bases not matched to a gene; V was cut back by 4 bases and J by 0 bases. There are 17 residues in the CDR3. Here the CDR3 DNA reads TGTGCCAGTAGTAAGGGCTGGACAGGGGCTAGCAATCAGCCCCAGCATTTT. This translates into CASSKGWTGASNQPQHF.

DNA of the CDR3: TGTGCCAGCAGTAGTGGGGACATCACCGGGGAGCTGTTTTTT. Amino acids: CASSSGDITGELFF. The chain recombines TRBV6-5 with TRBJ2-2; TRBD1 is a possible D gene (6 bases). Trimming cost V 5 bases and J 4 bases, with 11 bases left between them. Per germline, CDR1 MNHEY and CDR2 SVGAGI. CDR3 length: 14 residues.

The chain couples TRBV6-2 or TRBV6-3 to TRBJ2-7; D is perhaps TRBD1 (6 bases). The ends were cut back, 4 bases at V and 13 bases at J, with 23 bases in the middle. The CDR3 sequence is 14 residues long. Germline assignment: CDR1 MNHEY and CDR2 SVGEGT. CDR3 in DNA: TGTGCCAGCAGTTTCATCCTCTATGCTGGACAGTCATACTTC. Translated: CASSFILYAGQSYF.